A single sample gave rise to the 16 T cell receptor beta chains below, sequenced in a study of shared clonotypes between healthy human individuals. Profiled with immunoSEQ multiplex PCR; TCRdb holds only in-frame clones, not every one. In the table there are approximately 2.3 million clones, about 92% of which are singletons. The source material was naive CD4+ T cells from PBMCs. Regarding subset: CD45RA+ positively selected. These TCRs come from a man between 18 and 29 years old in good health. Some clones in this sample may be carry-over from other donors' samples.

The V call is TRBV29-1, the J call TRBJ1-1; 8 bases line up with TRBD1. Germline values: CDR1 SQVTM, CDR2 ANQGSEA. The CDR3 spans 15 residues. V shed 4 bases and J 4 bases; nucleotides not matched to a gene: 11. In nucleotides, the CDR3 is TGCAGCGTTGCACGACTGGACAGGGCTGGCACTGAAGCTTTCTTT. Its translation is CSVARLDRAGTEAFF.

The V gene is TRBV7-9, the J gene TRBJ2-3, with 8 bases fitting TRBD1. Germline V lookup: CDR1 SEHNR, CDR2 FQNEAQ (reference sequence). J gave up 2 bases and V 6 bases, and 13 bases lay outside the gene matches. This CDR3 is 17 amino acids long. CDR3 region: CASRANPGGSNTDTQYF. For the CDR3, the DNA is TGTGCCAGCAGAGCCAATCCAGGGGGCTCGAACACAGATACGCAGTATTTT.

The chain couples TRBV5-4 to TRBJ2-3, with D perhaps TRBD2 (5 bases). V was cut by 6 bases and J by 3 bases, with 14 bases left in between. The CDR3 has 14 amino acids. Germline CDR1 and CDR2: SGHNT and YYREEE (reference sequence). This CDR3 is CASMAGRDTDTQYF. The CDR3 nucleotides read TGTGCCAGCATGGCCGGACGGGATACAGATACGCAGTATTTT.

This sequence joins TRBV7-8 and TRBJ1-1; a possible D gene is TRBD1 (5 bases). Germline V gene lookup returns CDR1 SGHVS and CDR2 FQNEAQ. The V end lost 5 bases, the J end lost 1 base, and 11 bases lay between the germline ends. This CDR3 is built from 14 residues. CDR3 in amino acids: CASSMGPSNTEAFF. CDR3 DNA: TGTGCCAGCAGCATGGGACCGTCGAACACTGAAGCTTTCTTT.

This clone is a singleton in its sample. The genes are TRBV13 and TRBJ2-7; D unresolved. Germline values: CDR1 PRHDT, CDR2 FYEKMQ (reference sequence). This CDR3 contains 14 residues. V gave up 4 bases and J gave up 3 bases, with 13 bases separating them. The CDR3 coding sequence is TGTGCCAGCAGCTCCGTTAGAAAGGGCTACGAGCAGTACTTC. It specifies CASSSVRKGYEQYF.

This clone was observed a single time. This chain uses TRBV2 with TRBJ2-2, with a tentative D call TRBD1 (5 bases). Trimming left V 9 bases short and J 4 bases short, with 12 bases between. The CDR3 is made up of 13 amino acids. Germline CDR1 SNHLY, CDR2 FYNNEI. CDR3 in amino acids: CASSWTPTGELFF. Written as DNA, the CDR3 is TGTGCCAGTTCGTGGACACCCACCGGGGAGCTGTTTTTT.

The CDR3 sequence is CASSVRAGGPSVHNEQFF. CDR3 DNA: TGTGCCAGCAGCGTACGCGCGGGAGGGCCGTCTGTACACAATGAGCAGTTCTTC. This chain links TRBV9 with TRBJ2-1, with 9 bases identical to TRBD2. V trimming: 1 base; J trimming: 5 bases; junction bases outside the gene matches: 13. From germline, CDR1 is SGDLS and CDR2 YYNGEE. This CDR3 comprises 18 residues.

The J gene is TRBJ1-3, the V gene TRBV6-5, with 7 bases matching TRBD1. The CDR3 is made up of 16 amino acids. V gave up 2 bases and J gave up 4 bases; unmatched junction bases: 8. Germline CDR1 is MNHEY and CDR2 is SVGAGI. This chain's CDR3 is CASSYGGGAGGNTIYF. The CDR3 nucleotides are TGTGCCAGCAGTTACGGAGGGGGCGCAGGAGGAAACACCATATATTTT.

The chain employs TRBV5-1 and TRBJ2-5; D gene ambiguous. The ends were cut back, 0 bases at V and 5 bases at J, with 8 bases in the middle. Germline V CDR1 and CDR2: SGHRS, YFSETQ. This CDR3 contains 13 residues. CDR3 loop: CASSLAVRETQYF. The CDR3 DNA reads TGCGCCAGCAGCTTGGCGGTAAGGGAGACCCAGTACTTC.

The chain joins TRBV7-9 to TRBJ2-1; 10 nucleotides match TRBD2. CDR1 and CDR2 (germline): SEHNR, FQNEAQ (reference sequence). CDR3 length: 14 residues. The ends lost 4 bases at V and 9 bases at J; junction bases unmatched: 6. The CDR3 protein is CASSSLAGDSEQFF. CDR3 bases: TGTGCCAGCAGCTCGCTAGCGGGAGACAGTGAGCAGTTCTTC.

This rearrangement joins TRBV6-5 to TRBJ2-1; D not resolved. The CDR3 is 12 residues long. Trimming shortened V by 6 bases and J by 4 bases, and 7 bases separated the two germline ends. Per the germline V gene, CDR1 is MNHEY and CDR2 is SVGAGI. The chain's CDR3 is CASSHAYNEQFF. The CDR3 DNA is TGTGCCAGCAGCCATGCTTACAATGAGCAGTTCTTC.

This clone was observed once. The chain combines TRBV10-3 with TRBJ2-7, with D maybe TRBD2 (5 bases). CDR1 and CDR2 (germline): ENHRY, SYGVKD. The CDR3 sequence is 15 residues long. The V gene lost 3 bases and the J gene lost 6 bases, with 18 bases spanning the gap. CDR3 bases: TGTGCCATCAGTGAACCCGCCAATCTGGAGGCCGAGCAGTACTTC. Encoded protein: CAISEPANLEAEQYF.

The J gene is TRBJ2-1, the V gene TRBV13; D is unclear. The V and J ends lost 0 bases and 15 bases respectively, with 12 bases between them. Germline V gene lookup returns CDR1 PRHDT and CDR2 FYEKMQ (reference sequence). There are 12 residues in the CDR3. CDR3 amino acids: CASSLGLAPGFF. In DNA, the CDR3 is TGTGCCAGCAGCTTAGGCCTGGCCCCCGGGTTCTTC.

The V call is TRBV6-4, the J call TRBJ2-1; D may correspond to TRBD1 or TRBD2 (5 bases each). Trimming removed 3 bases from V and 5 bases from J, with 11 bases in between. The CDR3 contains 14 residues. Looked up from germline, CDR1 is MRHNA and CDR2 is SNTAGT. Here the CDR3 reads CASSEAPGHNEQFF. CDR3 in DNA: TGTGCCAGCAGTGAGGCACCGGGGCACAATGAGCAGTTCTTC.

V usage is TRBV5-1 and J usage is TRBJ2-1; TRBD2 matches 7 bases. CDR3 size: 14 residues. V lost 4 bases and J lost 3; bases outside the gene matches: 4. CDR1 is SGHRS, CDR2 YFSETQ, per germline. The CDR3 protein is CASSDGGSYNEQFF. CDR3 coding DNA: TGCGCCAGCAGCGACGGGGGGAGCTACAATGAGCAGTTCTTC.

The genes are TRBV7-3 and TRBJ2-7; 10 nucleotides match TRBD2. The CDR3 has 15 amino acids. Trimming cost V 5 bases and J 5 bases; bases outside gene matches: 9. Germline values: CDR1 SGHTA, CDR2 FQGTGA. CDR3 amino acids: CASSLVAGGLHEQYF. CDR3 DNA sequence: TGTGCCAGCAGCCTGGTAGCGGGAGGCCTTCACGAGCAGTACTTC. The full variable domain, rest sourced from reference TRBV7-3 and TRBJ2-7, is GAGVSQTPSNKVTEKGKYVELRCDPISGHTALYWYRQSLGQGPEFLIYFQGTGAADDSGLPNDRFFAVRPEGSVSTLKIQRTERGDSAVYLCASSLVAGGLHEQYFGPGTRLTVT.